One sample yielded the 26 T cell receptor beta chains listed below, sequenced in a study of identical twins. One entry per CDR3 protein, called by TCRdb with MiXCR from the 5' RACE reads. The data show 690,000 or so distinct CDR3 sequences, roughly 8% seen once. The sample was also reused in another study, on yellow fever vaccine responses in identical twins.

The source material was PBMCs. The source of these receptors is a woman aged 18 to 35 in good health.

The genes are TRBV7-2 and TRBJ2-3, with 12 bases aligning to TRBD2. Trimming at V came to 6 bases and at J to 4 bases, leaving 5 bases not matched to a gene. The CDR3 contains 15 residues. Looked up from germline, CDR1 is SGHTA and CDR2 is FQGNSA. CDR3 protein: CASRHTSGGPDTQYF. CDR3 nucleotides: TGTGCCAGCAGACACACTAGCGGGGGGCCAGATACGCAGTATTTT.

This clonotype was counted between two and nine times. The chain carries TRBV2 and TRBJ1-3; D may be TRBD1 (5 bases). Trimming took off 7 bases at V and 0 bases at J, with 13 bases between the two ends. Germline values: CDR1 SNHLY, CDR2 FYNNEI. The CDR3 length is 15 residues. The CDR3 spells CASTPGRGSGNTIYF. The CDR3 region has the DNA TGTGCCAGCACCCCTGGGAGGGGCTCTGGAAACACCATATATTTT. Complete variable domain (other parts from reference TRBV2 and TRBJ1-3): EPEVTQTPSHQVTQMGQEVILRCVPISNHLYFYWYRQILGQKVEFLVSFYNNEISEKSEIFDDQFSVERPDGSNFTLKIRSTKLEDSAMYFCASTPGRGSGNTIYFGEGSWLTVV.

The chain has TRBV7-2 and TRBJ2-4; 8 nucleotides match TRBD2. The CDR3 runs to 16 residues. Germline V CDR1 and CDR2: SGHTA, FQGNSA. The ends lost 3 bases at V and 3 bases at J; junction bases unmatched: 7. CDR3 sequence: CASSLAGGSGKNIQYF. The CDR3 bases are TGTGCCAGCAGCTTGGCGGGAGGTTCGGGCAAAAACATTCAGTACTTC. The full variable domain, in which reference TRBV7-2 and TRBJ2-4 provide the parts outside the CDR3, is GAGVSQSPSNKVTEKGKDVELRCDPISGHTALYWYRQSLGQGLEFLIYFQGNSAPDKSGLPSDRFSAERTGGSVSTLTIQRTQQEDSAVYLCASSLAGGSGKNIQYFGAGTRLSVL.

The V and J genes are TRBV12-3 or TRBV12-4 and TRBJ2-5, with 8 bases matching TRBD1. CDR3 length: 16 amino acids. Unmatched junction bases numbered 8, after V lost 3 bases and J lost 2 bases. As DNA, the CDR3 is TGTGCCAGCAGTTTCACCGGGACAGGAGCACAAGAGACCCAGTACTTC. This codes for CASSFTGTGAQETQYF.

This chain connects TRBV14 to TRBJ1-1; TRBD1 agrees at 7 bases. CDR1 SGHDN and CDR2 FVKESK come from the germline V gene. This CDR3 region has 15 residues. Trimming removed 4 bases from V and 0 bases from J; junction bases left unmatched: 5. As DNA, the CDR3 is TGTGCCAGCAGCCTCAGGACAGGCATGAACACTGAAGCTTTCTTT. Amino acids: CASSLRTGMNTEAFF.

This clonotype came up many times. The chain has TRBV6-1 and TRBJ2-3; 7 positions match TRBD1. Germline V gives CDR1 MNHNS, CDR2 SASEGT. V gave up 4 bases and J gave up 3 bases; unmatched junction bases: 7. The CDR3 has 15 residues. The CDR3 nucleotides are TGTGCCAGCAGTGGACGTCACAGGGGAACAGATACGCAGTATTTT. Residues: CASSGRHRGTDTQYF.

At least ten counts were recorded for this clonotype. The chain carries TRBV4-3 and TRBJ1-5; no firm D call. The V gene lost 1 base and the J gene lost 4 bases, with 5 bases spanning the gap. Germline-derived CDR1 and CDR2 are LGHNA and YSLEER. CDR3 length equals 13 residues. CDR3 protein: CASSQGRNQPQHF. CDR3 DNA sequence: TGCGCCAGCAGCCAAGGCAGAAATCAGCCCCAGCATTTT.

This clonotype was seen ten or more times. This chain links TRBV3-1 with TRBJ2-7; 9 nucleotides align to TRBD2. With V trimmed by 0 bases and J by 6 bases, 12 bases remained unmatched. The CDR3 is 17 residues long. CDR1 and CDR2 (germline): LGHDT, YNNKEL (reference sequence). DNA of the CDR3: TGTGCCAGCAGCCAAGATCGAGCGGGAGGCTTCACGGGCGAGCAGTACTTC. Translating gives CASSQDRAGGFTGEQYF.

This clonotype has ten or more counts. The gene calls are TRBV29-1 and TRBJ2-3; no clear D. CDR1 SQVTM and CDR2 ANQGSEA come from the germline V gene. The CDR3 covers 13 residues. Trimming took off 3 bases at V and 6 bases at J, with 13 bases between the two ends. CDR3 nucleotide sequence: TGCAGCGTTGATCTCCACATGGGTGATACGCAGTATTTT. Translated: CSVDLHMGDTQYF.

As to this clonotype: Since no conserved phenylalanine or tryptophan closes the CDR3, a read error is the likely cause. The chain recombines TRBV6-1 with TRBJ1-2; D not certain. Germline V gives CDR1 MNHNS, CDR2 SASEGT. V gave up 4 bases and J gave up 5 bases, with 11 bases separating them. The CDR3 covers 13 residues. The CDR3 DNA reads TGTGCCAGCAGTGCCAGACCGGGGTATGGCTACACCATC. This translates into CASSARPGYGYTI.

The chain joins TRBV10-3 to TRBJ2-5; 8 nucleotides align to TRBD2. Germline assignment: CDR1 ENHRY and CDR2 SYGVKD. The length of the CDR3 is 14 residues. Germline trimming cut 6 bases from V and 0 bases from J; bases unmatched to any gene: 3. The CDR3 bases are TGTGCCATCAGACTGCGGGAGGACCAAGAGACCCAGTACTTC. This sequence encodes CAIRLREDQETQYF.

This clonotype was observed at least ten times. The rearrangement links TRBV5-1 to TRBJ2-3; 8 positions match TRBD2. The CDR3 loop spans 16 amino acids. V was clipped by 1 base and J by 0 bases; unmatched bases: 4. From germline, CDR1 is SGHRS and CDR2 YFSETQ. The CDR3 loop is CASSLSGSSSTDTQYF. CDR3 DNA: TGCGCCAGCAGCTTGAGCGGGAGCTCTAGCACAGATACGCAGTATTTT.

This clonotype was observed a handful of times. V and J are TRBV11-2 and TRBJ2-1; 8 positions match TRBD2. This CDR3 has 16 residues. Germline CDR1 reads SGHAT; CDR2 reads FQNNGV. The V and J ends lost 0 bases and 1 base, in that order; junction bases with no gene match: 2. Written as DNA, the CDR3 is TGTGCCAGCAGCTTAGAGGTAGCGGGATCCTACAATGAGCAGTTCTTC. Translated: CASSLEVAGSYNEQFF.

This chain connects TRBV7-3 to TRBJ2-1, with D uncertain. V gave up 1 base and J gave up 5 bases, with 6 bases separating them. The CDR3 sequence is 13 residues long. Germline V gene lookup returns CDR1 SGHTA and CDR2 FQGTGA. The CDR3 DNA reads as TGTGCCAGCAGCTTAATCCATAACAATGAGCAGTTCTTC. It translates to CASSLIHNNEQFF.

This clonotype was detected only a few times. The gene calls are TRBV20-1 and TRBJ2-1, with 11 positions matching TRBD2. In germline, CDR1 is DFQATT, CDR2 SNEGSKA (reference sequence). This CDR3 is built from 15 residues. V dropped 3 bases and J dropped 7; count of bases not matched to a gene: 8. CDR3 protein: CSARDTSGRTNEQFF. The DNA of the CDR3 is TGCAGTGCTAGGGATACTAGCGGGAGAACAAATGAGCAGTTCTTC.

CDR3: CATSRDPPQSLNEKLFF. DNA for the CDR3: TGTGCCACCAGCAGAGATCCCCCACAGAGCCTTAATGAAAAACTGTTTTTT. The V call is TRBV15, the J call TRBJ1-4; D gene ambiguous. Germline V gene sequence: CDR1 LNHNV, CDR2 YYDKDF (reference sequence). V was cut by 0 bases and J by 4 bases, with 15 bases left in between. The CDR3 sequence is 17 residues long.

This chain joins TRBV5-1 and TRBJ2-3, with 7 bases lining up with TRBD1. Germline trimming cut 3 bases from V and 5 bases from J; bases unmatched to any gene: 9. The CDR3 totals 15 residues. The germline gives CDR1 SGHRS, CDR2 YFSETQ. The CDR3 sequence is CASSSQGPGIDTQYF. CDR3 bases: TGCGCCAGCAGCTCACAGGGGCCGGGGATAGATACGCAGTATTTT. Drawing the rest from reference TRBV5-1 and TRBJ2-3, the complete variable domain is KAGVTQTPRYLIKTRGQQVTLSCSPISGHRSVSWYQQTPGQGLQFLFEYFSETQRNKGNFPGRFSGRQFSNSRSEMNVSTLELGDSALYLCASSSQGPGIDTQYFGPGTRLTVL.

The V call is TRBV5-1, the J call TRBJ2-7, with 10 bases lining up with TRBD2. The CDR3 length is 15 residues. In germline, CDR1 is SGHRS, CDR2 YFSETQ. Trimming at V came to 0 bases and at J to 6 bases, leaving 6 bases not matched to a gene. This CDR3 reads CASSLGPAGGIEQYF. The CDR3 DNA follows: TGCGCCAGCAGCTTGGGACCAGCGGGGGGGATCGAGCAGTACTTC.

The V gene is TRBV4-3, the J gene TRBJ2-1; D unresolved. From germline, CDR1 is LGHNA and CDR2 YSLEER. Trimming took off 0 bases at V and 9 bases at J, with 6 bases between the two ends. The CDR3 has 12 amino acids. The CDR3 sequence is CASSQDRREQFF. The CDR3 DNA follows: TGCGCCAGCAGCCAAGACCGCCGTGAGCAGTTCTTC.

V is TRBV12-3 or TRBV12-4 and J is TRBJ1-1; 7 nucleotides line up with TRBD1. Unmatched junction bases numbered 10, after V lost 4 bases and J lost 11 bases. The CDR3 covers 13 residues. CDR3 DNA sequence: TGTGCCAGCAGTTCCCGCAGGGGGAGGGGGGCTTTCTTT. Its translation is CASSSRRGRGAFF.

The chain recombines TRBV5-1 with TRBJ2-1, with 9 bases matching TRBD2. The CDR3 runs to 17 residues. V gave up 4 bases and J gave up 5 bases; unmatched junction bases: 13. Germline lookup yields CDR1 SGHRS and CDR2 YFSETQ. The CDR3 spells CASSQDGWLAGNNEQFF. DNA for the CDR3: TGCGCCAGCAGCCAAGACGGGTGGCTAGCGGGAAACAATGAGCAGTTCTTC.

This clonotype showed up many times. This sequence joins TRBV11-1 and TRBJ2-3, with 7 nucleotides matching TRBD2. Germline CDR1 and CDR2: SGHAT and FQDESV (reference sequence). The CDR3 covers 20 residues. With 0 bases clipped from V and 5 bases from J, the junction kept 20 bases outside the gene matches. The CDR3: CASSLALGVAGALFGDTQYF. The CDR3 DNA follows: TGTGCCAGCAGCTTAGCACTAGGTGTGGCGGGAGCTTTATTCGGAGATACGCAGTATTTT.

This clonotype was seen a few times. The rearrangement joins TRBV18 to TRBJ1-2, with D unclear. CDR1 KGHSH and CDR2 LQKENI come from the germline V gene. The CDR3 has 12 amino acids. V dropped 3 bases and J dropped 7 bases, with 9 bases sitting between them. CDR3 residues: CASSPQEGGYTF. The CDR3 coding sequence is TGTGCCAGCTCACCTCAGGAAGGTGGCTACACCTTC.

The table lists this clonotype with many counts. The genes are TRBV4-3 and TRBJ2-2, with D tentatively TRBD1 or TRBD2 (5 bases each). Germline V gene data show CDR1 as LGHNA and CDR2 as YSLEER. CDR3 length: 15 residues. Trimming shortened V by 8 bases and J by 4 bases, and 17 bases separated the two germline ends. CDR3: CASGDEGRGTGELFF. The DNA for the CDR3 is TGCGCCAGCGGGGACGAGGGGCGCGGCACCGGGGAGCTGTTTTTT.

The CDR3 DNA follows: TGCAGTGCTAGGGTACAGGGTGCGTCAGATACGCAGTATTTT. Translation gives CSARVQGASDTQYF. The chain carries TRBV20-1 and TRBJ2-3, with D possibly TRBD1 on 6 matching bases. Germline assignment: CDR1 DFQATT and CDR2 SNEGSKA (reference sequence). The CDR3 runs 14 residues. Trimming pared 3 bases from V and 4 bases from J, leaving 14 bases between.

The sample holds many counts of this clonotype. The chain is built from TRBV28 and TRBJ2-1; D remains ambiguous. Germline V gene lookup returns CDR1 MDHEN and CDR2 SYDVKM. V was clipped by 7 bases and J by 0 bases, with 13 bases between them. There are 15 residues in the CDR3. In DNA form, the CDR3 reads TGTGCCAGCAACCAGTGGACGGGCTCCTACAATGAGCAGTTCTTC. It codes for CASNQWTGSYNEQFF.